The 4 T cell receptor beta chains below all came from one sample that was sequenced in a study of T cell responses to AZD1222 COVID-19 vaccine. Method: immunoSEQ multiplex PCR; TCRdb's copy keeps in-frame clones and lacks some. This repertoire shows around 110,000 clones, 92% found once; its top ten account for about 1.6%. Specimen: peripheral blood, collected 28 days after the second AZD1222 dose. These receptor sequences come from an adult who received the AZD1222 COVID-19 vaccine.

The rearrangement joins TRBV5-4 to TRBJ1-1; D possibly corresponds to TRBD1 (6 bases). The germline V gene has CDR1 SGHNT and CDR2 YYREEE (reference sequence). This CDR3 region has 16 residues. V was cut by 0 bases and J by 0 bases, with 12 bases left in between. As DNA, the CDR3 is TGTGCCAGCAGCTTGGCAGGATGGACAGTGAACACTGAAGCTTTCTTT. Translated, it gives CASSLAGWTVNTEAFF.

The chain recombines TRBV7-2 with TRBJ2-2; the match to TRBD2 covers 10 bases. Germline V gene sequence: CDR1 SGHTA, CDR2 FQGNSA. CDR3 length equals 19 residues. Losses at the gene ends were 0 bases for V and 0 bases for J; bases not matched to a gene: 7. The CDR3 spells CASSLAQGSGRTNTGELFF. CDR3 in DNA: TGTGCCAGCAGCTTAGCGCAGGGTAGCGGGAGGACGAACACCGGGGAGCTGTTTTTT. Variable domain in full (rest from reference TRBV7-2 and TRBJ2-2): GAGVSQSPSNKVTEKGKDVELRCDPISGHTALYWYRQSLGQGLEFLIYFQGNSAPDKSGLPSDRFSAERTGGSVSTLTIQRTQQEDSAVYLCASSLAQGSGRTNTGELFFGEGSRLTVL.

The chain combines TRBV27 with TRBJ2-2; D unresolved. The germline V and J ends were trimmed by 6 bases and 0 bases, with 14 bases remaining between them. Germline-derived CDR1 and CDR2 are MNHEY and SMNVEV (reference sequence). CDR3 length: 16 amino acids. The CDR3 loop is CASSQQGPPNTGELFF. The CDR3 nucleotides are TGTGCCAGCAGCCAGCAAGGACCCCCGAACACCGGGGAGCTGTTTTTT.

The chain uses TRBV30 and TRBJ1-2; the match to TRBD1 covers 9 bases. The CDR3 is 13 residues long. The trim removed 2 bases at V and 7 bases at J, leaving 5 bases unmatched. Germline V CDR1 and CDR2: GTSNPN, SVGIG (reference sequence). The CDR3 is CAWSLGQGSGYTF. In DNA, the CDR3 is TGTGCCTGGAGTTTGGGACAGGGCTCTGGCTACACCTTC.